The clone carrying this T cell receptor beta chain came up a few times. The target antigen is unknown. Library preparation (for TCRbeta) was performed with unique molecular identifiers. Via MiXCR, TCRdb re-called the PCR reads, giving one row per CDR3 protein. The sample includes around 130,000 distinct CDR3 sequences, approximately 8.7% of them seen just once. The record originates from a study of T-cell reconstitution after alpha-beta-depleted transplantation in children. Study-wide results and limits: Most T-cell counts and diversity one year after the transplant came from T cells that were newly produced. Reportedly, only several hundred clones from non-depleted graft cells drove alpha-beta T-cell counts at about two months.

The CDR3 extends over 14 amino acids. Trimming left V 2 bases short and J 2 bases short, with 10 bases between. Germline V lookup: CDR1 SGHDT, CDR2 YYEEEE. This receptor was taken from a girl less than two years old who had a stem cell transplant for combined immunodeficiency, so the T cells may come from the graft donor. This rearrangement joins TRBV5-6 to TRBJ1-1; no firm D call. The sequencing here drew on PBMCs, mostly from graft donor cells, taken 180 days after TCRalphabeta/CD19-depleted stem cell transplant. CDR3 sequence: CASSFFLDNTEAFF. CDR3 nucleotide sequence: TGTGCCAGCAGCTTTTTTCTTGATAACACTGAAGCTTTCTTT.